These 15 T cell receptor beta chains share one sample of origin, sequenced in a study of cytomegalovirus exposure and HLA in healthy donors. With 60 Vbeta and 13 Jbeta primers, the PCR was carried out. Clones were read by immunoSEQ multiplex PCR, and TCRdb kept only the in-frame ones, dropping some. The repertoire includes more than 90,000 clones, roughly 68% of them detected once, and 8.5% to 9.5% sits in the top ten. Sequencing was done on a sample of PBMCs. These receptors were collected from a young man in good health and CMV-seropositive.

V usage is TRBV27 and J usage is TRBJ1-4; D gene unclear. The V end was cut by 6 bases, the J end by 6 bases, with 14 bases between. Per germline, CDR1 MNHEY and CDR2 SMNVEV (reference sequence). The CDR3 is 14 residues long. CDR3: CASRPTGKDEKLFF. CDR3 DNA sequence: TGTGCCAGCAGGCCAACCGGGAAGGATGAAAAACTGTTTTTT.

The chain carries TRBV28 and TRBJ1-2; tentative D call: TRBD1 (6 bases). The germline gives CDR1 MDHEN, CDR2 SYDVKM. Trimming shortened V by 2 bases and J by 0 bases, and 10 bases separated the two germline ends. The CDR3 runs 15 residues. The CDR3 reads CASSLMDSSNYGYTF. DNA of the CDR3: TGTGCCAGCAGTTTAATGGACAGCTCTAACTATGGCTACACCTTC.

The gene calls are TRBV4-1 and TRBJ1-5; D perhaps matches TRBD1 (6 bases). The CDR3 has 15 residues. Germline loops: CDR1 MGHRA, CDR2 YSYEKL. The V end was cut by 0 bases, the J end by 6 bases, with 12 bases between. CDR3 loop: CASSQDAQDSQPQHF. In DNA, the CDR3 is TGCGCCAGCAGCCAAGATGCCCAGGACAGTCAGCCCCAGCATTTT.

This rearrangement joins TRBV5-1 to TRBJ2-5; no definite D call. V was pared by 1 base and J by 5 bases, with 15 bases between. Germline CDR1 and CDR2: SGHRS and YFSETQ. The CDR3 has 15 amino acids. The DNA of the CDR3 is TGCGCCAGCAGCTTGAACCCCTCTAGAAGCGAGACCCAGTACTTC. Protein: CASSLNPSRSETQYF.

This chain joins TRBV19 and TRBJ2-1, with 14 positions matching TRBD2. The CDR3 consists of 17 residues. V dropped 5 bases and J dropped 11; count of bases not matched to a gene: 14. Germline CDR1 is LNHDA and CDR2 is SQIVND (reference sequence). The CDR3 sequence: CASSPQTGGLAGAKQFF. The CDR3 nucleotides are TGTGCCAGTAGTCCCCAGACAGGGGGACTAGCGGGAGCTAAGCAGTTCTTC. The variable domain in full, with the rest retrieved from reference TRBV19 and TRBJ2-1, is DGGITQSPKYLFRKEGQNVTLSCEQNLNHDAMYWYRQDPGQGLRLIYYSQIVNDFQKGDIAEGYSVSREKKESFPLTVTSAQKNPTAFYLCASSPQTGGLAGAKQFFGPGTRLTVL.

Notes on this clone: The same CDR3 also results from other DNA sequences found in this sample. V is TRBV5-1 and J is TRBJ1-1; no definite D call. This CDR3 region has 14 residues. Per germline, CDR1 SGHRS and CDR2 YFSETQ. V was cut by 2 bases and J by 2 bases, with 10 bases left in between. CDR3 sequence: CASSLGGLNTEAFF. CDR3 DNA: TGCGCCAGCAGCTTAGGAGGGCTTAACACTGAAGCTTTCTTT.

The chain is built from TRBV6-1 and TRBJ2-7; 7 nucleotides agree with TRBD1. V shed 4 bases, J shed 2 bases, and the junction held 11 bases outside the gene matches. Per the germline V gene, CDR1 is MNHNS and CDR2 is SASEGT. This CDR3 has 16 residues. CDR3 amino acids: CASSGLKGGGTYEQYF. Written as DNA, the CDR3 is TGTGCCAGCAGTGGCCTTAAAGGGGGCGGAACCTACGAGCAGTACTTC.

This clone has just one count. The V gene is TRBV19, the J gene TRBJ2-3; the D gene is possibly TRBD2 (6 bases). The germline gives CDR1 LNHDA, CDR2 SQIVND (reference sequence). With 6 bases removed from V and 1 base from J, the gap between germline ends came to 17 bases. This CDR3 spans 16 amino acids. Here the CDR3 DNA reads TGTGCCAGTAGCCCACCCCGACTAGGTGGCACAGATACGCAGTATTTT. Protein product: CASSPPRLGGTDTQYF.

This clone was observed a handful of times. V is TRBV9 and J is TRBJ2-2; 7 bases align to TRBD1. Per the germline V gene, CDR1 is SGDLS and CDR2 is YYNGEE. V gave up 3 bases and J gave up 3 bases; unmatched junction bases: 8. CDR3 length: 16 amino acids. Here the CDR3 reads CASSAKGAQDTGELFF. The CDR3 region has the DNA TGTGCCAGCAGCGCCAAGGGGGCGCAGGACACCGGGGAGCTGTTTTTT.

This chain links TRBV7-9 with TRBJ2-1; D remains unclear. The V and J ends lost 7 bases and 1 base respectively, with 8 bases between them. The CDR3 extends over 13 amino acids. Per the germline V gene, CDR1 is SEHNR and CDR2 is FQNEAQ (reference sequence). The DNA of the CDR3 is TGTGCCAGCACCCCCGGGTCCTACAATGAGCAGTTCTTC. Protein: CASTPGSYNEQFF.

The rearrangement joins TRBV29-1 to TRBJ2-5; D gene uncertain. The V end was cut by 0 bases, the J end by 5 bases, with 13 bases between. Germline V gene data show CDR1 as SQVTM and CDR2 as ANQGSEA. The CDR3 consists of 14 residues. The CDR3 nucleotides are TGCAGCGTTGAAGATCTTGACGAGGAGGAGACCCAGTACTTC. Protein product: CSVEDLDEEETQYF.

This clone came up a few times. This sequence joins TRBV4-3 and TRBJ2-3, with D perhaps matching TRBD2 (5 bases). In germline, CDR1 is LGHNA, CDR2 YSLEER. CDR3 length: 15 amino acids. V was trimmed by 5 bases and J by 4 bases, leaving 16 bases between them. The CDR3 loop is CASSTRAHGADTQYF. The CDR3 region has the DNA TGCGCCAGCAGCACCCGGGCCCACGGGGCAGATACGCAGTATTTT.

V gene TRBV12-5 combines with J gene TRBJ1-2, with 9 positions matching TRBD1. This CDR3 spans 18 amino acids. Unmatched junction bases numbered 13, after V lost 1 base and J lost 4 bases. Germline CDR1 LGHNT, CDR2 FRNRAP. The CDR3 protein is CASGLDYRRTGGSYGYTF. CDR3 nucleotides: TGTGCTAGTGGTTTGGATTATAGAAGAACAGGGGGCAGCTATGGCTACACCTTC.

The chain uses TRBV30 and TRBJ2-2, with D possibly matching TRBD2 (7 bases). Trimming pared 3 bases from V and 0 bases from J, leaving 17 bases between. Germline CDR1 GTSNPN, CDR2 SVGIG (reference sequence). The length of the CDR3 is 17 residues. The CDR3 DNA reads as TGTGCCTGGAGCCATGGGTCCGGGGGGCCGAACACCGGGGAGCTGTTTTTT. It codes for CAWSHGSGGPNTGELFF.

J is TRBJ2-1 and V is TRBV27, with D possibly matching TRBD2 (5 bases). Germline lookup yields CDR1 MNHEY and CDR2 SMNVEV (reference sequence). Between the trimmed V and J ends, which lost 3 bases and 6 bases, there was a span of 15 bases. The CDR3 contains 15 residues. The CDR3 nucleotides read TGTGCCAGCAGTTTGACGGAGGCCCCGTTCAATGAGCAGTTCTTC. Its translation: CASSLTEAPFNEQFF.